The entry below describes one T cell receptor (beta chain). These data belong to a study of regulatory T cells in long-lasting Graves disease. The CDR3 extends over 15 amino acids. In germline, CDR1 is DFQATT, CDR2 SNEGSKA (reference sequence). The V gene lost 0 bases and the J gene lost 0 bases, with 8 bases spanning the gap. CDR3 regions were amplified by Arm-PCR using iRepertoire HTBI primers to build TCR beta libraries. TCRdb re-analysed the multiplex PCR reads in MiXCR, keeping a single row per CDR3 protein. This table has about 540,000 distinct CDR3 sequences, about 14% appearing once. Noted time point: newly diagnosed GD, antithyroid drugs for less than 3 months. From PBMCs, RNA was extracted and then used to make the TCR library. The same sample was also studied in work on T cells in Graves' hyperthyroidism and ophthalmopathy.

Specimen: peripheral blood mononuclear cells (PBMCs), collected at new diagnosis, from a patient treated with antithyroid drugs. The chain combines TRBV20-1 with TRBJ1-4; D possibly corresponds to TRBD1 (5 bases). This clonotype originated in a man aged 30 to 45 with Graves disease. CDR3 DNA sequence: TGCAGTGCTAGAGATATAGGGGCAACTAATGAAAAACTGTTTTTT. Translating gives CSARDIGATNEKLFF.